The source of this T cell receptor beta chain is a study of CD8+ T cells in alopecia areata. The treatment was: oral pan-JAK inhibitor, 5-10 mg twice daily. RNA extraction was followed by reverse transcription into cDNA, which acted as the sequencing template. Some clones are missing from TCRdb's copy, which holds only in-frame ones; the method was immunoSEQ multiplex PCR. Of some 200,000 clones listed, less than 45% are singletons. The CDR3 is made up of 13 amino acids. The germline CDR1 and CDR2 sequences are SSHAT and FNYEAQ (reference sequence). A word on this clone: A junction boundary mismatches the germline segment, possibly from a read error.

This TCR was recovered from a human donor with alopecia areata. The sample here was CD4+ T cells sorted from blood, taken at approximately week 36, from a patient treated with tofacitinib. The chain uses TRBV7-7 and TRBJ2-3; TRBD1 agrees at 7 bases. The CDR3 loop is CASSLNRGDTQYF. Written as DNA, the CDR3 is TGTGCTAGCAGCCTGAACAGGGGAGATACGCAGTATTTT.